This T cell receptor (beta chain) was identified during a study of cytomegalovirus exposure and HLA in healthy donors. Study-level points and caveats: Using a false discovery rate of 0.05, a later analysis showed that 15,000 to 20,000 TCR beta sequences were associated with HLA alleles. TCR beta sequences reportedly predicted the HLA-A and HLA-B alleles of most subjects accurately.

The germline V gene has CDR1 LGHNT and CDR2 FRNRAP. V gave up 6 bases and J gave up 6 bases; unmatched junction bases: 10. The CDR3 sequence is 15 residues long. 60 Vbeta and 13 Jbeta primers were used in PCR. Libraries were prepared by immunoSEQ multiplex PCR; TCRdb keeps only in-frame clonotypes and omits some of them. This table has 150,000 to 200,000 clones, 70% to 90% appearing once. Details on this clone: The target antigen is unknown.

This chain uses TRBV12-5 with TRBJ1-4, with 7 positions matching TRBD1. This receptor was taken from a man younger than 35 in good health and CMV-seropositive. The specimen sequenced was PBMCs. CDR3 sequence reads: CASGSTGEGDEKLFF. In DNA, the CDR3 is TGTGCTAGTGGCTCTACAGGGGAAGGGGATGAAAAACTGTTTTTT.